A single sample gave rise to the 29 T cell receptor beta chains below, sequenced in a study of T cell changes during pregnancy in multiple sclerosis (dated by TCRdb to about 2019). Receptor amplification or capture employed the immunoSEQ multiplex PCR assay. Not all clones reach the TCRdb copy of this immuneACCESS table, which keeps in-frame sequences only. Checked studies attribute under half of the gap to unresolved V genes and leave the rest unexplained. This sample gives approximately 41,000 clones in total; 89% of them show up just once. About 1.2% of the sample is held by the ten biggest clonotypes. The sequencing used CD4+ T cells from peripheral blood mononuclear cells, collected in the first trimester of pregnancy. The receptors come from a female donor with multiple sclerosis, enrolled in a pregnancy study.

The chain joins TRBV29-1 to TRBJ1-2; D is perhaps TRBD1 (5 bases). The CDR3 runs to 15 residues. Trimming removed 5 bases at V and 4 bases at J, with 20 bases between. CDR1 and CDR2 (germline): SQVTM, ANQGSEA. Here the CDR3 reads CSVLGDYYSGYGYTF. CDR3 in DNA: TGCAGCGTTCTTGGGGACTATTATAGTGGCTATGGCTACACCTTC.

The V and J genes are TRBV28 and TRBJ1-5, with a possible D match to TRBD1 (5 bases). Trimming took off 5 bases at V and 2 bases at J, with 19 bases between the two ends. Germline CDR1 and CDR2: MDHEN and SYDVKM. The CDR3 totals 17 residues. The CDR3 DNA is TGTGCCAGCAGTCTAGGGTTCTGGGGCTTTGGCAATCAGCCCCAGCATTTT. Amino acid sequence: CASSLGFWGFGNQPQHF.

The chain joins TRBV30 to TRBJ1-1; D is unresolved. Trimming cost V 8 bases and J 2 bases, with 21 bases left between them. The CDR3 is 15 amino acids. Per the germline V gene, CDR1 is GTSNPN and CDR2 is SVGIG (reference sequence). CDR3 bases: TGTGCCCTGGACCGCGGCGCGGGCGCAAACACTGAAGCTTTCTTT. It codes for CALDRGAGANTEAFF.

The J gene is TRBJ2-5, the V gene TRBV12-5; D gene unclear. Looked up from germline, CDR1 is LGHNT and CDR2 is FRNRAP. The V end was cut by 0 bases, the J end by 5 bases, with 7 bases between. The CDR3 is 13 amino acids. The CDR3, as DNA: TGTGCTAGTGGTTTGGTAAATTATGAGACCCAGTACTTC. Translating gives CASGLVNYETQYF.

The chain couples TRBV12-5 to TRBJ2-6, with no clear D. Germline V gene data show CDR1 as LGHNT and CDR2 as FRNRAP. This CDR3 is built from 17 residues. Trimming pared 0 bases from V and 4 bases from J, leaving 13 bases between. The CDR3 sequence is CASGLVPPGPGANVLTF. DNA of the CDR3: TGTGCTAGTGGTTTGGTACCACCTGGGCCGGGGGCCAACGTCCTGACTTTC.

This chain connects TRBV30 to TRBJ1-4; maybe TRBD1 (6 bases). The V and J ends lost 5 bases and 6 bases respectively, with 13 bases between them. Germline-derived CDR1 and CDR2 are GTSNPN and SVGIG (reference sequence). This CDR3 has 13 residues. The DNA of the CDR3 is TGTGCCTGGTCACCGGGACACTATGAAAAACTGTTTTTT. Amino acid sequence: CAWSPGHYEKLFF.

This chain uses TRBV30 with TRBJ2-3; D is unclear. Germline assignment: CDR1 GTSNPN and CDR2 SVGIG (reference sequence). The ends were cut back, 0 bases at V and 11 bases at J, with 12 bases in the middle. The CDR3 loop spans 12 amino acids. CDR3 DNA: TGTGCCTGGAGTGTGGAACTACTCGTGCAGTATTTT. It encodes CAWSVELLVQYF.

The chain employs TRBV9 and TRBJ2-2; 12 bases are a match to TRBD2. Trimming cost V 2 bases and J 3 bases; bases outside gene matches: 8. CDR1 is SGDLS and CDR2 is YYNGEE in the germline V gene. The CDR3 contains 18 residues. The DNA of the CDR3 is TGTGCCAGCAGCGTCGCTGTTAGACTAGCGGGAGACACCGGGGAGCTGTTTTTT. Translating gives CASSVAVRLAGDTGELFF.

This sequence joins TRBV5-1 and TRBJ2-7; TRBD1 aligns across 7 bases. The germline V gene encodes CDR1 SGHRS and CDR2 YFSETQ. The CDR3 sequence is 15 residues long. Trimming removed 4 bases from V and 2 bases from J; junction bases left unmatched: 9. The CDR3 here is CASSLYPGTAYEQYF. The DNA of the CDR3 is TGCGCCAGCAGCCTCTATCCCGGGACAGCCTACGAGCAGTACTTC. The full variable domain, rest sourced from reference TRBV5-1 and TRBJ2-7, is KAGVTQTPRYLIKTRGQQVTLSCSPISGHRSVSWYQQTPGQGLQFLFEYFSETQRNKGNFPGRFSGRQFSNSRSEMNVSTLELGDSALYLCASSLYPGTAYEQYFGPGTRLTVT.

The V gene is TRBV7-2, the J gene TRBJ1-2; no reliable D call. The germline V gene encodes CDR1 SGHTA and CDR2 FQGNSA. This CDR3 has 17 residues. V was clipped by 1 base and J by 0 bases, with 15 bases between them. CDR3 DNA: TGTGCCAGCAGCTTAGTCAGCGGAGATTATTCTAACTATGGCTACACCTTC. As protein: CASSLVSGDYSNYGYTF. Looking up the rest from reference TRBV7-2 and TRBJ1-2 gives the full variable domain: GAGVSQSPSNKVTEKGKDVELRCDPISGHTALYWYRQSLGQGLEFLIYFQGNSAPDKSGLPSDRFSAERTGGSVSTLTIQRTQQEDSAVYLCASSLVSGDYSNYGYTFGSGTRLTVV.

This clone was detected a few times. The chain recombines TRBV5-1 with TRBJ2-7; 10 bases fit TRBD2. Germline-derived CDR1 and CDR2 are SGHRS and YFSETQ. The CDR3 is 15 residues long. Trimming at V came to 0 bases and at J to 3 bases, leaving 3 bases not matched to a gene. CDR3 residues: CASSLAPSGSYEQYF. The CDR3 DNA follows: TGCGCCAGCAGCTTGGCTCCTAGCGGGAGCTACGAGCAGTACTTC.

Only one count was recorded for this clone. The chain joins TRBV4-2 to TRBJ2-7, with 11 bases identical to TRBD2. CDR3 length: 16 residues. V was clipped by 2 bases and J by 7 bases; unmatched bases: 10. The germline gives CDR1 LGHNA, CDR2 YNFKEQ. CDR3 amino acids: CASSQILAGALGEQYF. CDR3 bases: TGTGCCAGCAGCCAAATACTAGCGGGAGCCCTTGGGGAGCAGTACTTC.

A few counts support this clone. V usage is TRBV2 and J usage is TRBJ1-2; D perhaps matches TRBD1 (5 bases). This CDR3 is 13 amino acids long. V lost 2 bases to trimming and J lost 8 bases, with 12 bases between them. CDR1 is SNHLY and CDR2 is FYNNEI in the germline V gene. CDR3 sequence reads: CASSERGTRGYTF. The CDR3 region has the DNA TGTGCCAGCAGTGAAAGAGGGACTCGGGGCTACACCTTC.

This rearrangement joins TRBV5-1 to TRBJ2-2, with D tentatively TRBD2 (6 bases). The CDR3 extends over 15 amino acids. Germline loops: CDR1 SGHRS, CDR2 YFSETQ. Trimming stripped 3 bases from V and 3 bases from J, with 12 bases between. The CDR3 loop is CASSSGVGDTGELFF. CDR3 sequence (DNA): TGCGCCAGCAGCTCGGGAGTAGGGGACACCGGGGAGCTGTTTTTT.

The chain links TRBV10-3 to TRBJ2-7; D uncertain. Trimming removed 5 bases from V and 0 bases from J, with 14 bases in between. Germline V lookup: CDR1 ENHRY, CDR2 SYGVKD. The CDR3 has 15 residues. CDR3 in amino acids: CAISQNGPSSYEQYF. In DNA form, the CDR3 reads TGTGCCATCAGTCAGAATGGGCCCTCCTCCTACGAGCAGTACTTC.

This chain joins TRBV5-4 and TRBJ1-1, with TRBD1 matching 8 bases. Looked up from germline, CDR1 is SGHNT and CDR2 is YYREEE (reference sequence). The J segment lost 1 base and the V segment lost 8 bases, leaving 10 bases of the junction unmatched. This CDR3 has 15 amino acids. CDR3 coding DNA: TGTGCCAGTGTCTCCGACGGGACAGGGAACACTGAAGCTTTCTTT. This gives the protein CASVSDGTGNTEAFF.

The chain recombines TRBV6-5 with TRBJ2-5, with 7 bases fitting TRBD1. The ends lost 6 bases at V and 5 bases at J; junction bases unmatched: 3. CDR1 is MNHEY and CDR2 is SVGAGI in the germline V gene. The CDR3 has 12 residues. CDR3 nucleotides: TGTGCCAGCAGCCGGGACAGCGAGACCCAGTACTTC. Encoded protein: CASSRDSETQYF.

This chain uses TRBV30 with TRBJ2-5; tentative D call: TRBD1 (6 bases). The germline V gene encodes CDR1 GTSNPN and CDR2 SVGIG (reference sequence). The CDR3 length is 14 residues. The V end was cut by 4 bases, the J end by 1 base, with 13 bases between. CDR3 in DNA: TGTGCCTGGATCCTCAAGACAGGCCAAGAGACCCAGTACTTC. Protein product: CAWILKTGQETQYF.

The gene calls are TRBV6-5 and TRBJ2-2, with D maybe TRBD2 (6 bases). The CDR3 covers 15 residues. Germline V gene lookup returns CDR1 MNHEY and CDR2 SVGAGI. Trimming shortened V by 2 bases and J by 6 bases, and 13 bases separated the two germline ends. The CDR3 is CASSYTGEPAGELFF. CDR3 bases: TGTGCCAGCAGTTACACGGGGGAGCCGGCCGGGGAGCTGTTTTTT.

This clone has more than one count but fewer than ten. CDR3 protein: CASSSLSTGGAVTSGANVLTF. CDR3 DNA: TGTGCCAGCTCATCTTTGTCAACAGGGGGCGCAGTGACTTCTGGGGCCAACGTCCTGACTTTC. The chain uses TRBV18 and TRBJ2-6; 9 bases match TRBD1. This CDR3 has 21 amino acids. J lost 1 base, V lost 5 bases, and 18 bases had no gene match. Germline V lookup: CDR1 KGHSH, CDR2 LQKENI.

The chain links TRBV6-1 to TRBJ2-5, with 10 bases fitting TRBD1. The tail of the sequence fits TRBJ2-7 better, so the J call may be wrong. The CDR3 consists of 15 residues. Germline V gene sequence: CDR1 MNHNS, CDR2 SASEGT. The CDR3 DNA reads as TGTGCCAGCAAGGACAGGGGGTTCTACTCCTACGAGCAGTACTTC. This translates into CASKDRGFYSYEQYF.

This sequence joins TRBV7-9 and TRBJ2-3; D may be TRBD1 (6 bases). The CDR3 covers 16 residues. Trimming removed 3 bases from V and 0 bases from J, with 13 bases in between. Germline-derived CDR1 and CDR2 are SEHNR and FQNEAQ (reference sequence). The CDR3 DNA is TGTGCCAGCAGCTTTTTAACCAGGGGCAGCACAGATACGCAGTATTTT. This codes for CASSFLTRGSTDTQYF.

This clone was detected only once. The rearrangement uses TRBV19 and TRBJ1-5; 8 positions agree with TRBD1. Germline lookup yields CDR1 LNHDA and CDR2 SQIVND (reference sequence). V was pared by 5 bases and J by 7 bases, with 10 bases of the junction left unmatched. The CDR3 consists of 15 residues. The CDR3 sequence: CASSSSDRVEQPQHF. The DNA for the CDR3 is TGTGCCAGTAGTTCGTCGGACAGGGTGGAGCAGCCCCAGCATTTT.

This clone came up once. The gene calls are TRBV12-5 and TRBJ2-3; 7 bases align to TRBD1. V lost 6 bases, J lost 5 bases, and 11 bases stayed unmatched. There are 15 residues in the CDR3. Germline V gene data show CDR1 as LGHNT and CDR2 as FRNRAP. CDR3 sequence: CASGLGQVMGDTQYF. For the CDR3, the DNA is TGTGCTAGTGGCCTTGGACAGGTCATGGGAGATACGCAGTATTTT.

The CDR3, as DNA: TGTGCCAGCAGCTTAGGTAATAGGGGGACAGACTATGGCTACACCTTC. Its translation: CASSLGNRGTDYGYTF. This chain joins TRBV7-2 and TRBJ1-2; 7 positions match TRBD1. The CDR3 totals 16 residues. V shed 1 base, J shed 3 bases, and the junction held 8 bases outside the gene matches. From germline, CDR1 is SGHTA and CDR2 FQGNSA.

V usage is TRBV27 and J usage is TRBJ1-5; D is unclear. The CDR3 is made up of 15 amino acids. CDR1 and CDR2 from the germline V gene are MNHEY and SMNVEV (reference sequence). V lost 4 bases, J lost 1 base, and 11 bases lay in between. For the CDR3, the DNA is TGTGCCAGCAGTTACGAAGGAGGCAGCAATCAGCCCCAGCATTTT. Translating gives CASSYEGGSNQPQHF.

V usage is TRBV29-1 and J usage is TRBJ2-7, with unresolved D. V lost 8 bases and J 6 bases, leaving 14 bases between the germline ends. Germline V gene data show CDR1 as SQVTM and CDR2 as ANQGSEA. The CDR3 is 11 amino acids. The CDR3 reads CSSQHLGEQYF. For the CDR3, the DNA is TGCAGCTCACAGCACTTGGGCGAGCAGTACTTC.

This chain connects TRBV18 to TRBJ1-5; 7 bases line up with TRBD1. Germline V gene lookup returns CDR1 KGHSH and CDR2 LQKENI. This CDR3 has 16 residues. V dropped 4 bases and J dropped 5; count of bases not matched to a gene: 11. The CDR3 DNA sequence: TGTGCCAGCTCACTACGACAGGGCGGGGATCATCAGCCCCAGCATTTT. Its translation: CASSLRQGGDHQPQHF.

This chain links TRBV5-1 with TRBJ1-2; 10 bases line up with TRBD1. This CDR3 is 15 amino acids long. Germline V gene data show CDR1 as SGHRS and CDR2 as YFSETQ. Unmatched junction bases numbered 7, after V lost 0 bases and J lost 8 bases. The CDR3 DNA sequence: TGCGCCAGCAGCTTGGACCCGGGACAGGGGATGGGCTACACCTTC. It encodes CASSLDPGQGMGYTF.